The next 4 T cell receptor beta chains were all read from a single sample in a study of cytomegalovirus exposure and HLA in healthy donors. In the PCR, 60 Vbeta and 13 Jbeta primers were used. This table comes from immunoSEQ multiplex PCR, and its TCRdb copy is limited to in-frame clones, with some not included. The sample records over 150,000 clones, roughly 79% being singletons. The sample was PBMCs. These receptors were obtained from a woman in her 50s in good health and CMV-seronegative.

V is TRBV4-2 and J is TRBJ2-2; D is uncertain. The V gene's germline CDR1 is LGHNA and CDR2 YNFKEQ. V was clipped by 0 bases and J by 11 bases, with 19 bases between them. The CDR3 extends over 16 amino acids. CDR3 coding DNA: TGTGCCAGCAGCCAAGAGAGTGGTACTTTGTCCTCCGAGCTGTTTTTT. Translated, it gives CASSQESGTLSSELFF.

The CDR3 loop reads CASSLRLAAWLDEQFF. In DNA, the CDR3 is TGTGCCAGCAGCCTCCGACTAGCGGCCTGGTTGGATGAGCAGTTCTTC. This sequence joins TRBV14 and TRBJ2-1; TRBD2 matches 9 bases. Unmatched junction bases numbered 12, after V lost 4 bases and J lost 8 bases. This CDR3 spans 16 amino acids. Germline CDR1 SGHDN, CDR2 FVKESK.

This clone was detected only a few times. The chain couples TRBV19 to TRBJ1-2; D gene ambiguous. Germline assignment: CDR1 LNHDA and CDR2 SQIVND (reference sequence). V dropped 5 bases and J dropped 8 bases, with 15 bases sitting between them. The CDR3 covers 13 residues. DNA of the CDR3: TGTGCCAGTAGTCTGTTGACACCCTACGGCTACACCTTC. The encoded protein is CASSLLTPYGYTF.

This clone appeared a single time. This sequence joins TRBV6-6 and TRBJ1-2, with 11 bases aligning to TRBD1. Germline V lookup: CDR1 MNHNY, CDR2 SVGAGI (reference sequence). The CDR3 loop spans 14 amino acids. V dropped 5 bases and J dropped 4; count of bases not matched to a gene: 3. The CDR3 bases are TGTGCCAGCAGTGGGGACAGGGGGATCTATGGCTACACCTTC. Encoded protein: CASSGDRGIYGYTF.